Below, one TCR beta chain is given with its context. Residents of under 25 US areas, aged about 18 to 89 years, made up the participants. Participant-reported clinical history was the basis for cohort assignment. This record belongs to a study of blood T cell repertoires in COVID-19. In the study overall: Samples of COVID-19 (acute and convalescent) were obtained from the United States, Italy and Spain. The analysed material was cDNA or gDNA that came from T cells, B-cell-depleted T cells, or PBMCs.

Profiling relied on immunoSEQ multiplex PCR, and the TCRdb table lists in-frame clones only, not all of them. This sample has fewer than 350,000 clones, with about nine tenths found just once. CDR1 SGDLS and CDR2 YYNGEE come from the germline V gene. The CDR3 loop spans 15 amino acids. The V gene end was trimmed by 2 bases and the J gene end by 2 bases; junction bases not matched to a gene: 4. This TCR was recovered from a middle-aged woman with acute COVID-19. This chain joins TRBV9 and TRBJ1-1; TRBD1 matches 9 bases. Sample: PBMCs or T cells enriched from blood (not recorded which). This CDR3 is CASSVGTGINTEAFF. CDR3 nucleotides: TGTGCCAGCAGCGTCGGGACAGGGATAAACACTGAAGCTTTCTTT.